The entry that follows covers one TCR beta chain sequence. The antigen remains undetermined. Libraries were prepared by immunoSEQ multiplex PCR; TCRdb keeps only in-frame clonotypes and omits some of them. The sample contains about 140,000 clones, more than 80% of which appear only once. Trimming left V 2 bases short and J 2 bases short, with 13 bases between. The V gene's germline CDR1 is SGHAT and CDR2 FQNNGV. CDR3 length: 15 amino acids. This sample is part of a study of T cell responses to AZD1222 COVID-19 vaccine. Across the study: Pooling was applied to second doses at about 4 or about 12 weeks. Whole-study findings and limits: Nearly half of the spike-specific TCRs reportedly recognize variant regions that carry no mutations. Spike-specific TCR breadth rose after two AZD1222 doses, and depth rose as well.

The specimen was peripheral blood, collected on day 0 of AZD1222 vaccination. This chain links TRBV11-2 with TRBJ2-7; D not resolved. This TCR was sampled from an adult in good health. The CDR3 here is CASSLPFTRPYEQYF. In DNA form, the CDR3 reads TGTGCCAGCAGCTTACCGTTTACCAGGCCCTACGAGCAGTACTTC.